The 14 T cell receptor beta chains below were found in one sample sequenced in a study of blood T cell repertoires in COVID-19. Some clones are missing from TCRdb's copy, which holds only in-frame ones; the method was immunoSEQ multiplex PCR. The sample has about 230,000 clones, more than 70% seen once. Sequencing was performed on peripheral blood. Source of these receptors: an older woman with acute or convalescent COVID-19.

This clone was found a few times. The CDR3 DNA sequence: TGTGCCAGCAGACTACTAGGAGAAGCGGAGGATACGCAGTATTTT. It codes for CASRLLGEAEDTQYF. The chain is built from TRBV3-1 (or the pseudogene TRBV3-2) and TRBJ2-3; possible D gene TRBD2, 5 bases. The ends were cut back, 6 bases at V and 6 bases at J, with 19 bases in the middle. The CDR3 sequence is 15 residues long. CDR1 and CDR2 (germline): LGHDT, YNNKEL (reference sequence).

The sample holds one count of this clone. The CDR3 nucleotides read TGTGCCAGCAGAGAGCTTTCGTTCAGCGGAGAGCAGTTCTTC. Its protein product is CASRELSFSGEQFF. The rearrangement links TRBV6-4 to TRBJ2-1; the D gene is possibly TRBD2 (5 bases). Germline lookup yields CDR1 MRHNA and CDR2 SNTAGT. This CDR3 region has 14 residues. Trimming took off 6 bases at V and 10 bases at J, with 19 bases between the two ends.

As DNA, the CDR3 is TGTGCCAGTAGTATAGCGACAGGGCCCTCCGGCGGGGAGCTGTTTTTT. Encoded protein: CASSIATGPSGGELFF. This chain joins TRBV19 and TRBJ2-2, with 7 nucleotides matching TRBD1. Germline values: CDR1 LNHDA, CDR2 SQIVND (reference sequence). The junction had 9 bases not matched to a gene; V was cut back by 1 base and J by 7 bases. The CDR3 totals 16 residues.

The chain is built from TRBV19 and TRBJ1-5, with 9 bases fitting TRBD1. Trimming cost V 5 bases and J 0 bases; bases outside gene matches: 8. The germline CDR1 and CDR2 sequences are LNHDA and SQIVND (reference sequence). The CDR3 totals 17 residues. CDR3 bases: TGTGCCAGTAGTCTTTCCGGGACAGGGACTAGCAATCAGCCCCAGCATTTT. Protein sequence: CASSLSGTGTSNQPQHF.

This rearrangement joins TRBV6-5 to TRBJ1-1, with 7 bases fitting TRBD1. This CDR3 has 13 amino acids. Germline-derived CDR1 and CDR2 are MNHEY and SVGAGI. V shed 8 bases, J shed 0 bases, and the junction held 3 bases outside the gene matches. In nucleotides, the CDR3 is TGTGCCAGCCCTGACAGGGTGAACACTGAAGCTTTCTTT. This translates into CASPDRVNTEAFF.

The rearrangement uses TRBV30 and TRBJ2-1, with D perhaps TRBD1 (6 bases). The V and J ends lost 2 bases and 0 bases respectively, with 14 bases between them. The CDR3 sequence is 16 residues long. Per germline, CDR1 GTSNPN and CDR2 SVGIG (reference sequence). CDR3 in amino acids: CAWSLGGYSSYNEQFF. DNA for the CDR3: TGTGCCTGGAGTTTAGGGGGTTACAGCTCCTACAATGAGCAGTTCTTC.

V and J are TRBV30 and TRBJ1-2; D gene ambiguous. Germline V gene data show CDR1 as GTSNPN and CDR2 as SVGIG (reference sequence). V was shortened by 1 base and J by 7 bases, with 7 bases between the two germline ends. This CDR3 is built from 11 residues. CDR3 coding DNA: TGTGCCTGGAGTGAGAGATTTGGCTACACCTTC. Its protein product is CAWSERFGYTF.

The chain employs TRBV7-2 and TRBJ1-2, with D perhaps matching TRBD1 (5 bases). The CDR3 sequence is 15 residues long. V gave up 6 bases and J gave up 0 bases, with 14 bases separating them. Germline V lookup: CDR1 SGHTA, CDR2 FQGNSA. The CDR3 sequence is CASSPMGLTNYGYTF. In DNA, the CDR3 is TGTGCCAGCAGTCCAATGGGACTTACTAACTATGGCTACACCTTC.

The chain combines TRBV25-1 with TRBJ2-7, with a tentative D call TRBD2 (6 bases). The CDR3 is 15 amino acids. CDR1 and CDR2 (germline): MGHDK, SYGVNS. Trimming stripped 2 bases from V and 2 bases from J, with 13 bases between. CDR3 nucleotide sequence: TGTGCCAGCAGTGAACCCGGGACTCAAACCTACGAGCAGTACTTC. Translating it yields CASSEPGTQTYEQYF.

Here the CDR3 reads CASRQTGEAEKLFF. The CDR3, as DNA: TGTGCCAGCAGACAGACAGGGGAGGCTGAAAAACTGTTTTTT. The rearrangement uses TRBV3-1 (or the pseudogene TRBV3-2) and TRBJ1-4; TRBD1 aligns across 8 bases. The V segment lost 6 bases and the J segment 7 bases; nucleotides outside the gene matches: 7. CDR3 length: 14 amino acids. CDR1 is LGHDT and CDR2 is YNNKEL in the germline V gene (reference sequence).

This clone was recorded a few times. V gene TRBV6-5 combines with J gene TRBJ1-4; TRBD1 aligns across 9 bases. The CDR3 runs 14 residues. CDR1 and CDR2 from the germline V gene are MNHEY and SVGAGI. The junction had 9 bases not matched to a gene; V was cut back by 9 bases and J by 7 bases. The CDR3 DNA reads as TGTGCCAGTAGAGAGGGACAGGGAACTGAAAAACTGTTTTTT. Its protein is CASREGQGTEKLFF.

This chain uses TRBV19 with TRBJ2-3, with TRBD1 identical over 8 bases. CDR3 length: 16 residues. V gave up 3 bases and J gave up 0 bases; unmatched junction bases: 5. In germline, CDR1 is LNHDA, CDR2 SQIVND (reference sequence). The CDR3 here is CASSMGQDASTDTQYF. The CDR3 nucleotides are TGTGCCAGTAGTATGGGACAGGACGCTAGCACAGATACGCAGTATTTT.

The chain is built from TRBV5-4 and TRBJ2-6; 12 bases align to TRBD2. The V segment lost 3 bases and the J segment 0 bases; nucleotides outside the gene matches: 4. Looked up from germline, CDR1 is SGHNT and CDR2 is YYREEE (reference sequence). CDR3 size: 18 residues. The DNA of the CDR3 is TGTGCCAGCAGCTCGGGACTAGCGGGTCCCTCTGGGGCCAACGTCCTGACTTTC. Its protein product is CASSSGLAGPSGANVLTF.

The chain recombines TRBV15 with TRBJ2-1; 7 bases align to TRBD1. This CDR3 comprises 15 residues. Germline V gene lookup returns CDR1 LNHNV and CDR2 YYDKDF (reference sequence). The junction had 7 bases not matched to a gene; V was cut back by 3 bases and J by 5 bases. The CDR3 DNA is TGTGCCACCAGCAGGGCCGGGACAGCTAACAATGAGCAGTTCTTC. This translates into CATSRAGTANNEQFF.